This TCR beta chain was obtained from a study of control samples from healthy donors and cancer patients (dated by TCRdb to 2019 to 2021). The CDR3 runs 13 residues from the cysteine to the phenylalanine. The CDR3 DNA has 39 bases and is translated from base 1. From a lookup of the germline V gene, CDR1 and CDR2 are MGHRA and YSYEKL. V is shortened by 1 base, J by 6 bases, and the region joining them spans 9 bases. The method behind the library was the immunoSEQ multiplex PCR assay. Held by TCRdb, this immuneACCESS table contains in-frame sequences only and omits some clones. Under half of the omission traces to an unresolved V gene where checked; the cause of the rest is unknown. The sample includes around 120,000 clones, with around 90% observed a single time. Over 6.5% of the sample is in the top ten clones. Worth noting for this clone: The antigen it recognizes is unknown. There are no base qualities to consult, and no much larger clone falls within one base.

This receptor chain uses TRBV4-1 and TRBJ1-1; the D gene cannot be resolved reliably. The sample was blood. The TCR was taken from a man in his forties or fifties in good health. The CDR3 amino acid sequence is: CASSQATTAEAFF. DNA sequence: TGCGCCAGCAGCCAAGCTACTACGGCTGAAGCTTTCTTT.